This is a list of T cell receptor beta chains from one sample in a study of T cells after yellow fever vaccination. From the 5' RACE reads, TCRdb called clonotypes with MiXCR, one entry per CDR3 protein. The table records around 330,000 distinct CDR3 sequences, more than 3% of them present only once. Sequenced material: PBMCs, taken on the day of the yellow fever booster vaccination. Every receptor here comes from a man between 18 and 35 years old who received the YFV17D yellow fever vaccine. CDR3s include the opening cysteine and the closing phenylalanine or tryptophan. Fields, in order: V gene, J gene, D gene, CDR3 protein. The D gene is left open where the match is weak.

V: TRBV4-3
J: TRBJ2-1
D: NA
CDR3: CASSQDRRKQFF

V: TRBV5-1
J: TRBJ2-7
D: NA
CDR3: CASSLEAGPYEQYF

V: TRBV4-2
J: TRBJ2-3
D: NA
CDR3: CASSQDVSQQYF

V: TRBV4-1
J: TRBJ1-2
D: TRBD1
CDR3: CASSHSDREFYGYTF

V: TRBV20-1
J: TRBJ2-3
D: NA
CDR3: CSARVTDTQYF

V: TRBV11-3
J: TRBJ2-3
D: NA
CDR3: CASSLATRPDTQYF

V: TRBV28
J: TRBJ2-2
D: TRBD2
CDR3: CASSLSSGGSIGELFF

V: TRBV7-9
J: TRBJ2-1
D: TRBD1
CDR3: CASSPRNRGNEQFF

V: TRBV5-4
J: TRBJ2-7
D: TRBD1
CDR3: CASSASGTDTYEQYF

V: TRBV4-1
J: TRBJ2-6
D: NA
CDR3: CASRQQGSGANVLTF

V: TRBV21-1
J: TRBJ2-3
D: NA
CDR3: CASSKKGSGGQSQYF

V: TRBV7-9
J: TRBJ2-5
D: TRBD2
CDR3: CASSFWTSGGETQYF